The sequence of this T cell receptor beta chain was determined in a study of control samples from healthy donors and cancer patients. Method: immunoSEQ multiplex PCR; TCRdb's copy keeps in-frame clones and lacks some. The sample holds about 100,000 clones, less than 90% seen once. This clone has only a few counts. The sequence was collected from a woman aged 50 to 60 in good health. The sequencing input was blood.

Here the CDR3 DNA reads TGTGCCTGGACCCCTGGGCAGATGAACACTGAAGCTTTCTTT. This gives the protein CAWTPGQMNTEAFF. V is TRBV30 and J is TRBJ1-1; D gene ambiguous. The V end was cut by 4 bases, the J end by 0 bases, with 12 bases between. This CDR3 is built from 14 residues. CDR1 GTSNPN and CDR2 SVGIG come from the germline V gene (reference sequence).